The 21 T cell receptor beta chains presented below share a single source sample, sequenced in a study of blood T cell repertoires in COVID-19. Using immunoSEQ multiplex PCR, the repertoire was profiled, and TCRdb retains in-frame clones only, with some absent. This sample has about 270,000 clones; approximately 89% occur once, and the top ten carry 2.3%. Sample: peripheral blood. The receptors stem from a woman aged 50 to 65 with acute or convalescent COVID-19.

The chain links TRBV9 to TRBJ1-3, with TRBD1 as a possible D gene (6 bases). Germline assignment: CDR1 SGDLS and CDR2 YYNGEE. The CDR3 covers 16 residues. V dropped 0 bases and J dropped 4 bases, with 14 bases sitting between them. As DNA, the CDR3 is TGTGCCAGCAGCGTAGGGAACAGGGCGTACGGAAACACCATATATTTT. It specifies CASSVGNRAYGNTIYF. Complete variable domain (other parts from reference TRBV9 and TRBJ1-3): DSGVTQTPKHLITATGQRVTLRCSPRSGDLSVYWYQQSLDQGLQFLIQYYNGEERAKGNILERFSAQQFPDLHSELNLSSLELGDSALYFCASSVGNRAYGNTIYFGEGSWLTVV.

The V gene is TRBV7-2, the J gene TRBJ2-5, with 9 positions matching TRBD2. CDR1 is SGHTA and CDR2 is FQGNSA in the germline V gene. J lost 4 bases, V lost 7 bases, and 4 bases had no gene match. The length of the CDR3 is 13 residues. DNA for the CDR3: TGTGCCAGCACCTTTAGCGGGAGAGAGACCCAGTACTTC. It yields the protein CASTFSGRETQYF.

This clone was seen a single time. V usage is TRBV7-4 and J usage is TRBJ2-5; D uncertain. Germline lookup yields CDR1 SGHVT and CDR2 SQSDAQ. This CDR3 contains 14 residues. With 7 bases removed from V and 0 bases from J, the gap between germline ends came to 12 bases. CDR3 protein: CASTDSLYQETQYF. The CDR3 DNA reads TGTGCCAGCACTGACTCCCTATACCAAGAGACCCAGTACTTC.

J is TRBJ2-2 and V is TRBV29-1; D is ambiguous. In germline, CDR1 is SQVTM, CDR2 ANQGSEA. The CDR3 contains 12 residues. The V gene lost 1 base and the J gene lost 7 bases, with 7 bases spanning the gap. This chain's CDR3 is CSVEVNGGELFF. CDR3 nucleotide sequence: TGCAGCGTTGAAGTGAACGGCGGGGAGCTGTTTTTT.

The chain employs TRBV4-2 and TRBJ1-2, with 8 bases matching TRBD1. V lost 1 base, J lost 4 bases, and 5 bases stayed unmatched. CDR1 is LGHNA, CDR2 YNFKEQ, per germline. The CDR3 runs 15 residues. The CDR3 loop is CASSQADRDAYGYTF. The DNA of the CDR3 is TGTGCCAGCAGCCAAGCGGACAGGGACGCCTATGGCTACACCTTC.

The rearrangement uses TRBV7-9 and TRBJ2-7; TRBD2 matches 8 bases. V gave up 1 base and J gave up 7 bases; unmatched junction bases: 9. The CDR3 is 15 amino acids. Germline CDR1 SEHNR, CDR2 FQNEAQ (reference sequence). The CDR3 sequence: CASSLGRGGGGEQYF. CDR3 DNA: TGTGCCAGCAGCTTAGGTCGGGGAGGCGGGGGGGAGCAGTACTTC.

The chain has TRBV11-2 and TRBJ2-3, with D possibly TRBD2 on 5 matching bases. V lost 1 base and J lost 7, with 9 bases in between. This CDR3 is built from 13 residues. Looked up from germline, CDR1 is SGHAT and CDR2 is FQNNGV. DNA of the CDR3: TGTGCCAGCAGCTTAGGACTACCAAATACGCAGTATTTT. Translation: CASSLGLPNTQYF.

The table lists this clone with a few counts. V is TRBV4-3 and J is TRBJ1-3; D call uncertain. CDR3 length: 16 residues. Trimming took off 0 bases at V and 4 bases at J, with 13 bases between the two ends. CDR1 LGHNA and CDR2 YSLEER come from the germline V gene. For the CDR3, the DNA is TGCGCCAGCAGCCAAGATTTGCTGGGAGGGGGAAACACCATATATTTT. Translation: CASSQDLLGGGNTIYF.

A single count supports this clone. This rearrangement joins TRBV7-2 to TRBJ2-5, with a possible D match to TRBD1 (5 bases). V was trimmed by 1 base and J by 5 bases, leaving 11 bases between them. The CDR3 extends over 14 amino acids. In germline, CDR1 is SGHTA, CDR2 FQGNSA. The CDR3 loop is CASSLDRTYETQYF. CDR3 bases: TGTGCCAGCAGCTTAGATAGGACATATGAGACCCAGTACTTC.

The CDR3 region is CARSLARQAPPSNQPQHF. Here the CDR3 DNA reads TGTGCCAGAAGCTTAGCCCGACAGGCGCCGCCGAGCAATCAGCCCCAGCATTTT. J is TRBJ1-5 and V is TRBV7-5; the table's D call of TRBD1 was not tested on the DNA. TRBV7-5 constitutes a pseudogene. This CDR3 region has 18 residues.

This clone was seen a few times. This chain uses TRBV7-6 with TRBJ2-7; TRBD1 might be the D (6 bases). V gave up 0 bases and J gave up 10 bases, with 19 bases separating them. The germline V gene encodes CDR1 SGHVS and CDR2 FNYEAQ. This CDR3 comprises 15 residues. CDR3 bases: TGTGCCAGCAGCTTAGCGCTACAGGGCGGTGGCGGACAGTACTTC. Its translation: CASSLALQGGGGQYF.

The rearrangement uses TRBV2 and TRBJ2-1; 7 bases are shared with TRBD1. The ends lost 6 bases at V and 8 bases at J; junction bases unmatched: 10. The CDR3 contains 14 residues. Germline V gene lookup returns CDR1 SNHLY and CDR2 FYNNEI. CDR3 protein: CASRADRVWDEQFF. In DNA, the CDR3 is TGTGCCAGCAGGGCTGACAGGGTTTGGGATGAGCAGTTCTTC.

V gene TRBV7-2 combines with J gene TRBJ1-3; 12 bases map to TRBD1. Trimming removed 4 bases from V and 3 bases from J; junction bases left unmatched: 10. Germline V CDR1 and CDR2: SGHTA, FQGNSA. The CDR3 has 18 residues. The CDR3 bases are TGTGCCAGCAGCTCACCGGGGGGACAGGGGGCGTTTGGAAACACCATATATTTT. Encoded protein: CASSSPGGQGAFGNTIYF. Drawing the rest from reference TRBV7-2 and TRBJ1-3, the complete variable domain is GAGVSQSPSNKVTEKGKDVELRCDPISGHTALYWYRQSLGQGLEFLIYFQGNSAPDKSGLPSDRFSAERTGGSVSTLTIQRTQQEDSAVYLCASSSPGGQGAFGNTIYFGEGSWLTVV.

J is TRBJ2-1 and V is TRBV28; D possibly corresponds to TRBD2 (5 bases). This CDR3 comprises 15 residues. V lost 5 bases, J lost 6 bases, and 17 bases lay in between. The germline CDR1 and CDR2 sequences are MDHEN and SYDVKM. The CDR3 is CASSPLRAVLNEQFF. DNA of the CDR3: TGTGCCAGCAGTCCCCTCAGAGCGGTCCTCAATGAGCAGTTCTTC.

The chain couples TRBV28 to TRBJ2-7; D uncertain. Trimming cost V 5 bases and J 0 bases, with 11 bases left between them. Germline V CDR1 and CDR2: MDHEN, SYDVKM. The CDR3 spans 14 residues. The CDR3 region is CASSRPHSSYEQYF. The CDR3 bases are TGTGCCAGCAGTCGTCCGCACAGCTCCTACGAGCAGTACTTC.

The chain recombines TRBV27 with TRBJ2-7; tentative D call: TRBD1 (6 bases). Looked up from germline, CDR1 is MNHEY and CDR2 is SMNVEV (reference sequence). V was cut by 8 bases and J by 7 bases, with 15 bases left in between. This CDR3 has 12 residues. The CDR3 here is CASGQQGWEQYF. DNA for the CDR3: TGTGCCAGCGGTCAACAGGGCTGGGAGCAGTACTTC.

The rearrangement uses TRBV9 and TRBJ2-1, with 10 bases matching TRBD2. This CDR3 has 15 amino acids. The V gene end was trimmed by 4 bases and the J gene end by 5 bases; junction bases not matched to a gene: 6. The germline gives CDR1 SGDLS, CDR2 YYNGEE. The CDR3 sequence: CASSTRLAGNNEQFF. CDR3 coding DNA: TGTGCCAGCAGCACCCGACTAGCGGGTAACAATGAGCAGTTCTTC.

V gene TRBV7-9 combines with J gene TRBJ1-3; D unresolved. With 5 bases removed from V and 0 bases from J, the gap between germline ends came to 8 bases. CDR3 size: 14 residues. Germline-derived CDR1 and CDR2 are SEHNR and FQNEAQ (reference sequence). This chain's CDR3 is CASSPPLSGNTIYF. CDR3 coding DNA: TGTGCCAGCAGCCCCCCCCTCTCTGGAAACACCATATATTTT.

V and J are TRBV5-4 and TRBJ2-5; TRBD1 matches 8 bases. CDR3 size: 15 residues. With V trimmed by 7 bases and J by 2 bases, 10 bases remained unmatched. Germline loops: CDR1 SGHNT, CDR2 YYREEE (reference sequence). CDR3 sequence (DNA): TGTGCCAGCGGAAACAGACGACAGGGGCAAGAGACCCAGTACTTC. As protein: CASGNRRQGQETQYF.

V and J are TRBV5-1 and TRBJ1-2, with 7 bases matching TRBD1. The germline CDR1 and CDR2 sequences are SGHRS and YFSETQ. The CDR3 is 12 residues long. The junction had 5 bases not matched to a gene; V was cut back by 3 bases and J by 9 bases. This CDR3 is CASSWTGLSYTF. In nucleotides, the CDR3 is TGCGCCAGCAGCTGGACAGGATTAAGCTACACCTTC.

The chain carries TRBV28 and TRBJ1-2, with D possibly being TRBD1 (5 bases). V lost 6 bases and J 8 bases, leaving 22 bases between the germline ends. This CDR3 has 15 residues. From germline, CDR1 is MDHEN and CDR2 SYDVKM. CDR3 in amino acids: CASRALRTGARGYTF. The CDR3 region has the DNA TGTGCCAGCAGAGCCTTACGTACAGGCGCCCGCGGCTACACCTTC.